These 25 T cell receptor beta chains came from one sample sequenced in a study of T cell responses to AZD1222 COVID-19 vaccine. Assay: immunoSEQ multiplex PCR; the TCRdb copy retains only in-frame clones and omits some. The repertoire holds around 100,000 clones, with around nine tenths as singletons. Specimen: peripheral blood, collected on day 0 of AZD1222 vaccination. The receptors originated from an adult in good health.

This rearrangement joins TRBV19 to TRBJ2-2; 7 bases align to TRBD1. After removal of 1 base from V and 3 bases from J, the junction contained 8 bases not matched to a gene. Germline values: CDR1 LNHDA, CDR2 SQIVND (reference sequence). The CDR3 has 17 residues. CDR3 region: CASSIGQTGIDTGELFF. CDR3 sequence (DNA): TGTGCCAGTAGTATAGGCCAGACAGGGATAGACACCGGGGAGCTGTTTTTT.

The chain employs TRBV6-5 and TRBJ1-2; D is undetermined. The V end was cut by 0 bases, the J end by 7 bases, with 9 bases between. This CDR3 is 13 amino acids long. Germline V gene data show CDR1 as MNHEY and CDR2 as SVGAGI. CDR3 region: CASSYSLGSGYTF. CDR3 nucleotide sequence: TGTGCCAGCAGTTACTCGCTCGGGAGTGGCTACACCTTC.

V and J are TRBV3-1 (or the pseudogene TRBV3-2) and TRBJ1-5, with D uncertain. V shed 4 bases and J shed 0 bases, with 10 bases lying between them. The germline gives CDR1 LGHDT, CDR2 YNNKEL (reference sequence). The CDR3 covers 15 residues. Here the CDR3 reads CASSPTGYSNQPQHF. In DNA form, the CDR3 reads TGTGCCAGCAGCCCAACGGGGTATAGCAATCAGCCCCAGCATTTT.

V is TRBV11-2 and J is TRBJ1-6, with D hard to call. This CDR3 spans 13 amino acids. V lost 5 bases and J 8 bases, leaving 10 bases between the germline ends. Germline V CDR1 and CDR2: SGHAT, FQNNGV. CDR3 sequence: CASSPRRDSPLHF. CDR3 bases: TGTGCCAGCAGCCCAAGGAGGGATTCACCCCTCCACTTT. The full variable domain, rest sourced from reference TRBV11-2 and TRBJ1-6, is EAGVAQSPRYKIIEKRQSVAFWCNPISGHATLYWYQQILGQGPKLLIQFQNNGVVDDSQLPKDRFSAERLKGVDSTLKIQPAKLEDSAVYLCASSPRRDSPLHFGNGTRLTVT.

This CDR3 reads CASSQVPLREAFF. CDR3 DNA: TGTGCCAGCAGCCAAGTCCCGCTCAGGGAAGCTTTCTTT. The chain combines TRBV3-1 (or the pseudogene TRBV3-2) with TRBJ1-1; D is unclear. The CDR3 runs to 13 residues. From germline, CDR1 is LGHDT and CDR2 YNNKEL (reference sequence). With 1 base removed from V and 8 bases from J, the gap between germline ends came to 11 bases.

The chain joins TRBV20-1 to TRBJ2-3; D remains ambiguous. This CDR3 is 12 amino acids long. V shed 3 bases and J shed 7 bases, with 11 bases lying between them. From germline, CDR1 is DFQATT and CDR2 SNEGSKA (reference sequence). The CDR3 bases are TGCAGTGCTAGTACTAACCCAAATACGCAGTATTTT. This translates into CSASTNPNTQYF.

The V and J genes are TRBV6-5 and TRBJ2-4; a weak D match, TRBD1 (6 bases). The germline V gene has CDR1 MNHEY and CDR2 SVGAGI. CDR3 size: 13 residues. The V and J ends lost 6 bases and 8 bases respectively, with 14 bases between them. The chain's CDR3 is CASSNDRLDIQYF. The CDR3 nucleotides read TGTGCCAGCAGCAACGACAGGTTAGACATTCAGTACTTC.

This clone came up a few times. The chain uses TRBV5-1 and TRBJ2-7, with 8 bases that match TRBD2. Unmatched junction bases numbered 4, after V lost 0 bases and J lost 2 bases. This CDR3 is 15 amino acids long. Germline V gives CDR1 SGHRS, CDR2 YFSETQ. CDR3 protein: CASSLGDGGAYEQYF. The CDR3 nucleotides are TGCGCCAGCAGCTTGGGGGACGGGGGGGCCTACGAGCAGTACTTC.

V and J are TRBV11-1 and TRBJ2-3; D might be TRBD1 or TRBD2, each matching 5 bases. This CDR3 contains 16 residues. V shed 2 bases and J shed 2 bases, with 14 bases lying between them. In germline, CDR1 is SGHAT, CDR2 FQDESV (reference sequence). The CDR3 DNA reads TGTGCCAGCAGCTTACGATCAGGGAGCGACACAGATACGCAGTATTTT. It specifies CASSLRSGSDTDTQYF.

The chain carries TRBV30 and TRBJ1-5, with D unclear. Germline V gene lookup returns CDR1 GTSNPN and CDR2 SVGIG (reference sequence). With 0 bases removed from V and 6 bases from J, the gap between germline ends came to 9 bases. This CDR3 has 13 amino acids. The CDR3 coding sequence is TGTGCCTGGAGTGTTGACGGGAGTCAGCCCCAGCATTTT. Amino acid sequence: CAWSVDGSQPQHF.

The chain is built from TRBV28 and TRBJ2-1; no definite D call. V was shortened by 6 bases and J by 5 bases, with 8 bases between the two germline ends. CDR3 length: 12 amino acids. Germline V gene sequence: CDR1 MDHEN, CDR2 SYDVKM. The CDR3 here is CASSEQNNEQFF. As DNA, the CDR3 is TGTGCCAGCAGCGAACAGAACAATGAGCAGTTCTTC.

The rearrangement links TRBV18 to TRBJ2-3, with D possibly being TRBD1 or TRBD2 (5 bases each). The V and J ends lost 3 bases and 6 bases respectively, with 13 bases between them. Germline V gene data show CDR1 as KGHSH and CDR2 as LQKENI. The CDR3 is made up of 14 amino acids. This CDR3 reads CASSPRREGDTQYF. The CDR3 DNA sequence: TGTGCCAGCTCACCCCGCCGAGAGGGGGATACGCAGTATTTT.

This clone appeared once. The chain couples TRBV3-1 (or the pseudogene TRBV3-2) to TRBJ1-1, with 7 bases matching TRBD1. Germline assignment: CDR1 LGHDT and CDR2 YNNKEL (reference sequence). V was pared by 6 bases and J by 3 bases, with 7 bases of the junction left unmatched. CDR3 length: 14 amino acids. This chain's CDR3 is CASRAGQADTEAFF. DNA of the CDR3: TGTGCCAGCAGGGCAGGACAGGCTGACACTGAAGCTTTCTTT.

This clone was counted once. This sequence joins TRBV18 and TRBJ2-7; 13 bases match TRBD2. The CDR3 covers 17 residues. The trim removed 3 bases at V and 5 bases at J, leaving 10 bases unmatched. Per the germline V gene, CDR1 is KGHSH and CDR2 is LQKENI. The CDR3 reads CASSPPSWTSGRDEQYF. For the CDR3, the DNA is TGTGCCAGCTCACCTCCTTCCTGGACTAGCGGGAGAGACGAGCAGTACTTC.

J is TRBJ2-7 and V is TRBV20-1; D unresolved. Germline-derived CDR1 and CDR2 are DFQATT and SNEGSKA (reference sequence). Trimming took 3 bases from V and 3 from J, leaving 9 bases between them. This CDR3 is built from 12 residues. The CDR3 loop reads CSASRGSYEQYF. CDR3 in DNA: TGCAGTGCTAGTAGAGGCAGCTACGAGCAGTACTTC.

CDR3 nucleotide sequence: TGTGCCAGCAGTGAAGGACAAGAAAGGTACACAGATACGCAGTATTTT. This gives the protein CASSEGQERYTDTQYF. This chain joins TRBV25-1 and TRBJ2-3; D possibly corresponds to TRBD1 (5 bases). V lost 2 bases to trimming and J lost 2 bases, with 14 bases between them. Germline V lookup: CDR1 MGHDK, CDR2 SYGVNS. This CDR3 spans 16 amino acids.

J is TRBJ1-5 and V is TRBV18, with D tentatively TRBD1 (6 bases). V lost 0 bases, J lost 9 bases, and 24 bases lay in between. Germline CDR1 reads KGHSH; CDR2 reads LQKENI. The CDR3 sequence is 18 residues long. The CDR3 is CASSPPSGFGGGGGPQHF. CDR3 in DNA: TGTGCCAGCTCACCACCGTCTGGTTTTGGGGGCGGCGGAGGGCCCCAGCATTTT.

The V gene is TRBV5-1, the J gene TRBJ2-7; 12 nucleotides agree with TRBD1. The CDR3 loop spans 15 amino acids. J lost 6 bases, V lost 4 bases, and 8 bases had no gene match. From germline, CDR1 is SGHRS and CDR2 YFSETQ. CDR3 in amino acids: CASSRMGQGALEQYF. CDR3 nucleotide sequence: TGCGCCAGCAGCCGGATGGGACAGGGGGCTCTCGAGCAGTACTTC.

Points on this clone: Additional DNA sequences in this sample encode the identical CDR3. The V gene is TRBV28, the J gene TRBJ2-5; TRBD1 aligns across 8 bases. The V and J ends lost 5 bases and 4 bases, in that order; junction bases with no gene match: 6. Germline V lookup: CDR1 MDHEN, CDR2 SYDVKM. The CDR3 totals 14 residues. The CDR3 loop is CASSRGQGRETQYF. In DNA form, the CDR3 reads TGTGCCAGCAGTCGCGGACAGGGTAGAGAGACCCAGTACTTC.

The V and J genes are TRBV10-1 and TRBJ2-1, with 9 bases lining up with TRBD2. Germline V gene data show CDR1 as WNHNN and CDR2 as SYGVQD (reference sequence). There are 15 residues in the CDR3. V lost 3 bases to trimming and J lost 5 bases; unmatched junction nucleotides: 5. This chain's CDR3 is CASSEWTSEHNEQFF. The CDR3 coding sequence is TGCGCCAGCAGTGAATGGACTAGCGAACACAATGAGCAGTTCTTC.

The chain links TRBV2 to TRBJ1-1; no reliable D call. The CDR3 is made up of 14 amino acids. Trimming removed 7 bases at V and 5 bases at J, with 17 bases between. Germline lookup yields CDR1 SNHLY and CDR2 FYNNEI. The CDR3 nucleotides read TGTGCCAGCACCAGCTTTGGGGTGAGGACTGAAGCTTTCTTT. This translates into CASTSFGVRTEAFF.

This chain uses TRBV9 with TRBJ2-1; D possibly uses TRBD1 or TRBD2 (5 bases each). Deletions cut 3 bases from V and 5 bases from J, with 9 bases between. CDR3 length: 13 residues. The germline gives CDR1 SGDLS, CDR2 YYNGEE. DNA of the CDR3: TGTGCCAGCAGCGCCGGGACCAACAATGAGCAGTTCTTC. Its protein product is CASSAGTNNEQFF.

This clone appeared once. This chain uses TRBV4-1 with TRBJ2-3; TRBD1 is a possible D gene (6 bases). The V and J ends lost 1 base and 6 bases respectively, with 14 bases between them. CDR1 is MGHRA, CDR2 YSYEKL, per germline. The CDR3 totals 15 residues. CDR3 amino acids: CASSQAFRGYDTQYF. The CDR3 DNA reads TGCGCCAGCAGCCAAGCCTTCAGGGGTTACGATACGCAGTATTTT.

The V and J genes are TRBV15 and TRBJ2-3, with TRBD2 as a possible D gene (6 bases). CDR1 is LNHNV, CDR2 YYDKDF, per germline (reference sequence). Deletions cut 0 bases from V and 6 bases from J, with 7 bases between. CDR3 length: 13 residues. Written as DNA, the CDR3 is TGTGCCACCAGCAGAGATCGGGGGGATACGCAGTATTTT. Encoded protein: CATSRDRGDTQYF.

The chain combines TRBV27 with TRBJ1-6; D is unclear. The CDR3 contains 17 residues. The germline V gene encodes CDR1 MNHEY and CDR2 SMNVEV (reference sequence). Trimming stripped 4 bases from V and 9 bases from J, with 22 bases between. The CDR3 sequence is CASSSTRTLEWGSPLHF. The DNA for the CDR3 is TGTGCCAGCAGTTCGACCCGGACTCTTGAATGGGGTTCACCCCTCCACTTT.